A single sample gave rise to the 20 T cell receptor beta chains below, sequenced in a study of T-cell memory formation after mild COVID-19. TCRdb analysed the 5' RACE reads with MiXCR anew, one entry per CDR3 protein. The repertoire has around 130,000 distinct CDR3 sequences, approximately 6.2% of them found once; the top ten carry roughly 2%. The specimen sequenced was PBMCs or a T cell subset sorted from them (not recorded which). These receptors were taken from an adult woman who had mild COVID-19 (a few samples of this study predate the infection). Cell type and time point are not known.

This chain connects TRBV9 to TRBJ2-1; 15 nucleotides align to TRBD2. Germline V gives CDR1 SGDLS, CDR2 YYNGEE. The V segment lost 4 bases and the J segment 8 bases; nucleotides outside the gene matches: 4. This CDR3 spans 15 amino acids. The CDR3 DNA sequence: TGTGCCAGCAGCATCGGACTAGCGGGAGGGGATGAGCAGTTCTTC. Amino acid sequence: CASSIGLAGGDEQFF. Full variable domain (outside the CDR3, taken from reference TRBV9 and TRBJ2-1): DSGVTQTPKHLITATGQRVTLRCSPRSGDLSVYWYQQSLDQGLQFLIQYYNGEERAKGNILERFSAQQFPDLHSELNLSSLELGDSALYFCASSIGLAGGDEQFFGPGTRLTVL.

V gene TRBV7-2 combines with J gene TRBJ1-2; 8 nucleotides align to TRBD1. Trimming took 0 bases from V and 8 from J; bases not matched to a gene: 11. CDR1 and CDR2 (germline): SGHTA, FQGNSA. The CDR3 spans 16 residues. For the CDR3, the DNA is TGTGCCAGCAGCTTAGCTACCCAAGCAGGGGGCTGGGGCTACACCTTC. It yields the protein CASSLATQAGGWGYTF.

In this sample, this clonotype turned up many times. V is TRBV6-1 and J is TRBJ2-2; the D gene is possibly TRBD2 (6 bases). Trimming left V 2 bases short and J 9 bases short, with 10 bases between. The V gene's germline CDR1 is MNHNS and CDR2 SASEGT. This CDR3 has 13 amino acids. CDR3 region: CASSESGDRELFF. In DNA form, the CDR3 reads TGTGCCAGCAGTGAATCGGGAGATCGGGAGCTGTTTTTT.

This clonotype has just a few counts. This chain joins TRBV30 and TRBJ2-3; 12 positions agree with TRBD1. V was clipped by 5 bases and J by 11 bases; unmatched bases: 11. CDR3 length: 14 residues. In germline, CDR1 is GTSNPN, CDR2 SVGIG (reference sequence). CDR3 residues: CAWETGTGGARQYF. The CDR3 region has the DNA TGTGCCTGGGAAACCGGGACAGGGGGCGCTCGGCAGTATTTT.

Only a few counts were recorded for this clonotype. The CDR3 here is CASSATSGGAKTQYF. For the CDR3, the DNA is TGTGCCAGCAGTGCCACTAGCGGGGGGGCGAAGACCCAGTACTTC. This chain uses TRBV2 with TRBJ2-5; TRBD2 matches at 13 bases. Trimming took 4 bases from V and 6 from J; bases not matched to a gene: 5. Germline assignment: CDR1 SNHLY and CDR2 FYNNEI. There are 15 residues in the CDR3.

V and J are TRBV2 and TRBJ2-3; 7 nucleotides align to TRBD1. The germline V gene encodes CDR1 SNHLY and CDR2 FYNNEI. There are 17 residues in the CDR3. V gave up 10 bases and J gave up 4 bases; unmatched junction bases: 20. The CDR3 protein is CAIRDSFGSSVADTQYF. CDR3 sequence (DNA): TGTGCCATCCGGGACAGTTTTGGGTCTTCGGTCGCAGATACGCAGTATTTT. Supplemented by reference TRBV2 and TRBJ2-3, the full variable domain reads EPEVTQTPSHQVTQMGQEVILRCVPISNHLYFYWYRQILGQKVEFLVSFYNNEISEKSEIFDDQFSVERPDGSNFTLKIRSTKLEDSAMYFCAIRDSFGSSVADTQYFGPGTRLTVL.

V usage is TRBV4-3 and J usage is TRBJ1-4, with TRBD1 matching over 8 bases. In germline, CDR1 is LGHNA, CDR2 YSLEER. The length of the CDR3 is 14 residues. V lost 4 bases and J lost 8; bases outside the gene matches: 6. This chain's CDR3 is CASSPGQGDEKLFF. For the CDR3, the DNA is TGCGCCAGCAGCCCCGGACAGGGCGACGAAAAACTGTTTTTT.

In this sample, this clonotype turned up a few times. CDR3 nucleotides: TGCGCCAGCAGCCAATTTGGACTTCAAGAGACCCAGTACTTC. Its protein product is CASSQFGLQETQYF. The chain combines TRBV4-1 with TRBJ2-5, with a weak D call TRBD2 (5 bases). V dropped 2 bases and J dropped 2 bases, with 9 bases sitting between them. Germline V gene data show CDR1 as MGHRA and CDR2 as YSYEKL. This CDR3 spans 14 amino acids.

The chain is built from TRBV3-1 and TRBJ2-2; 9 bases map to TRBD2. Germline V gene sequence: CDR1 LGHDT, CDR2 YNNKEL (reference sequence). With 3 bases clipped from V and 10 bases from J, the junction kept 12 bases outside the gene matches. CDR3 length: 16 amino acids. CDR3 loop: CASSHSISGGPEELFF. CDR3 sequence (DNA): TGTGCCAGCAGCCATTCCATTAGCGGGGGCCCCGAGGAGCTGTTTTTT. Supplemented by reference TRBV3-1 and TRBJ2-2, the full variable domain reads DTAVSQTPKYLVTQMGNDKSIKCEQNLGHDTMYWYKQDSKKFLKIMFSYNNKELIINETVPNRFSPKSPDKAHLNLHINSLELGDSAVYFCASSHSISGGPEELFFGEGSRLTVL.

This clonotype occurred a few times. This chain links TRBV4-2 with TRBJ2-2; 8 bases map to TRBD2. This CDR3 contains 14 residues. V shed 4 bases, J shed 9 bases, and the junction held 7 bases outside the gene matches. The V gene's germline CDR1 is LGHNA and CDR2 YNFKEQ. DNA of the CDR3: TGTGCCAGCAGCCTAGATGGACTAGCCCGGGAGCTGTTTTTT. This encodes CASSLDGLARELFF.

In its sample, this clonotype was seen many times. J is TRBJ1-1 and V is TRBV12-3 or TRBV12-4; tentatively, D is TRBD1 (5 bases). The CDR3 has 13 residues. V lost 6 bases and J lost 1, with 9 bases in between. The CDR3 spells CASSPGPNTEAFF. CDR3 nucleotides: TGTGCCAGCAGCCCGGGACCGAACACTGAAGCTTTCTTT.

CDR3 sequence reads: CASSLATGDGYTF. CDR3 nucleotide sequence: TGCGCCAGCAGCTTGGCGACAGGGGATGGCTACACCTTC. V is TRBV5-1 and J is TRBJ1-2, with 8 bases matching TRBD1. CDR3 size: 13 residues. CDR1 is SGHRS and CDR2 is YFSETQ in the germline V gene. V lost 0 bases and J lost 6; bases outside the gene matches: 1.

This clonotype was detected ten times or more. The V gene is TRBV7-9, the J gene TRBJ2-7, with D possibly being TRBD2 (6 bases). The CDR3 totals 14 residues. Trimming shortened V by 6 bases and J by 5 bases, and 17 bases separated the two germline ends. From germline, CDR1 is SEHNR and CDR2 FQNEAQ (reference sequence). The CDR3 is CASSRGIRTHEQYF. CDR3 nucleotide sequence: TGTGCCAGCAGTCGCGGGATTAGGACCCACGAGCAGTACTTC.

This clonotype was counted between two and nine times. The V and J genes are TRBV5-1 and TRBJ2-3; TRBD1 matches 7 bases. J lost 2 bases, V lost 1 base, and 7 bases had no gene match. The germline gives CDR1 SGHRS, CDR2 YFSETQ. The CDR3 contains 16 residues. In DNA, the CDR3 is TGCGCCAGCAGCTTGTTTACAGGGGATACCACAGATACGCAGTATTTT. It yields the protein CASSLFTGDTTDTQYF.

This clonotype was found a few times. The J gene is TRBJ2-1, the V gene TRBV7-6, with D possibly being TRBD2 (7 bases). V lost 7 bases, J lost 7 bases, and 17 bases lay in between. This CDR3 has 14 residues. Per germline, CDR1 SGHVS and CDR2 FNYEAQ. CDR3 sequence (DNA): TGTGCCAGCAAGGGGGGGCCGGGAAAAAATGAGCAGTTCTTC. The encoded protein is CASKGGPGKNEQFF.

This clonotype has ten or more counts. This chain connects TRBV5-1 to TRBJ1-6; 7 bases fit TRBD1. The CDR3 spans 15 residues. V lost 0 bases, J lost 7 bases, and 4 bases stayed unmatched. Germline V gene sequence: CDR1 SGHRS, CDR2 YFSETQ. The CDR3: CASSLEGQTNSPLHF. CDR3 bases: TGCGCCAGCAGCTTGGAGGGACAGACGAATTCACCCCTCCACTTT.

This chain uses TRBV9 with TRBJ2-1; 13 bases line up with TRBD2. The trim removed 2 bases at V and 5 bases at J, leaving 10 bases unmatched. The CDR3 consists of 18 residues. The germline gives CDR1 SGDLS, CDR2 YYNGEE. The CDR3 protein is CASSVLGTSGIANNEQFF. The CDR3 DNA sequence: TGTGCCAGCAGCGTTCTCGGGACTAGCGGGATAGCAAACAATGAGCAGTTCTTC.

This clonotype has more than one count but fewer than ten. The J gene is TRBJ2-2, the V gene TRBV5-1, with D possibly matching TRBD1 (6 bases). V was cut by 0 bases and J by 4 bases, with 7 bases left in between. Germline assignment: CDR1 SGHRS and CDR2 YFSETQ. This CDR3 comprises 14 residues. The DNA of the CDR3 is TGCGCCAGCAGCTTGGACAGGGTCACCGGGGAGCTGTTTTTT. This codes for CASSLDRVTGELFF. The full variable domain, its missing parts supplied by reference TRBV5-1 and TRBJ2-2, is KAGVTQTPRYLIKTRGQQVTLSCSPISGHRSVSWYQQTPGQGLQFLFEYFSETQRNKGNFPGRFSGRQFSNSRSEMNVSTLELGDSALYLCASSLDRVTGELFFGEGSRLTVL.

This clonotype came up a few times. The chain's CDR3 is CASSLLTSGVNNEQFF. Written as DNA, the CDR3 is TGCGCCAGCAGCTTGTTGACTAGCGGGGTTAACAATGAGCAGTTCTTC. The chain carries TRBV5-1 and TRBJ2-1; 11 positions match TRBD2. Trimming at V came to 1 base and at J to 5 bases, leaving 5 bases not matched to a gene. CDR1 and CDR2 from the germline V gene are SGHRS and YFSETQ. CDR3 length: 16 residues.

The chain employs TRBV12-5 and TRBJ1-5; TRBD1 is a possible D gene (6 bases). CDR1 is LGHNT, CDR2 FRNRAP, per germline. CDR3 length: 17 amino acids. Here the CDR3 DNA reads TGTGCCAGAGGGGGTTGCCTATCTGGAGGGGGCAATCAGCCCCAGCATTTT. Its translation is CARGGCLSGGGNQPQHF.